Listed below are T cell receptor beta chains from one sample, sequenced in a study of shared clonotypes between healthy human individuals. TCRdb's table, derived via immunoSEQ multiplex PCR, lists solely in-frame clones and lacks some. Here the sample spans about 870,000 clones, 80% to 95% being singletons. The sample comprised naive CD8+ T cells sorted from blood. These receptors were collected from a man aged 25 to 40 in good health. CDR3s include the opening cysteine and the closing phenylalanine or tryptophan. A D gene is named only where the DNA matches it firmly.

NA TRBV4-3 CASSQVRHRAEPQHF
NA TRBV27 CASSSGETYEQYF
TRBD1 TRBV5-4 CASSSGTGAPWEQYF
NA TRBV27 CASSPGGTEAFF
NA TRBV19 CASSIRDLGYEQYF
NA TRBV2 CASSGTANEQFF
TRBD2 TRBV27 CASSWSGRRLETQYF
NA TRBV11-2 CASSFSRSGVTGNTIYF
TRBD1 TRBV11-2 CASSPGTGAITDTQYF
NA TRBV29-1 CSVFLPDEQFF
NA TRBV29-1 CSVMTKDGNIQYF
TRBD1 TRBV2 CASSESTGVFTYEQYF
NA TRBV7-9 CASSPQGSETQYF
TRBD1 TRBV5-1 CASSLTGTGSFGELFF
TRBD2 TRBV25-1 CASSEVASGIVGELFF
NA TRBV18 CASSPPVQKNTEAFF
NA TRBV19 CASSTAGGRQPQHF
NA TRBV27 CASSFSVTYEQYF
TRBD2 TRBV5-1 CASSNGLAGYNEQFF
TRBD1 TRBV6-5 CASSPTTGGAEKLFF
TRBD2 TRBV5-1 CASSNGLAGFSSYEQYF
TRBD1 TRBV2 CASSDAGQVNYGYTF
NA TRBV7-8 CASSQRNNEQFF
TRBD2 TRBV28 CASSLIAGLNNEQFF
TRBD1 TRBV27 CAIHPDREHPYEQYF
NA TRBV27 CASRGLGGEEADTQYF
NA TRBV4-3 CASSQELGEVEKLFF
NA TRBV6-1 CASSEAQGPLGTQYF
NA TRBV9 CASSVGANQETQYF
NA TRBV4-1 CASSQAPNRVQETQYF
NA TRBV7-9 CASSALPGIYGYTF
NA TRBV2 CASVEARKVF
NA TRBV5-1 CASRRGGGNGETQYF
TRBD2 TRBV4-3 CASSQVPEGLETGHNTEQYF
NA TRBV27 CASSLGDSEPPNEQFF
TRBD2 TRBV19 CASIGTSGRFHNEQFF
TRBD1 TRBV19 CASSIGQGATDTQYF
NA TRBV7-9 CASSLATGGEDTQYF
TRBD2 TRBV11-2 CASSLTSRETQYF
NA TRBV6-1 CASSGQVRVSSNQPQHF
NA TRBV9 CASSDRHGQYF
NA TRBV29-1 CSVEGWGRGGRDYGSSSYNEQFF
TRBD2 TRBV19 CASSMAGEGGDEQYF
NA TRBV19 CASSLAVGDTQYF
NA TRBV30 CAWTEGTGANVLTF
NA TRBV10-1 CASSEPIVVEQFF
TRBD1 TRBV11-2 CASSLIGGGKYEQYF
TRBD1 TRBV7-9 CASSGQGTYGYTF
TRBD1 TRBV28 CASSLYLRDRGTEAFF
TRBD2 TRBV10-3 CATGLAGNEQFF
TRBD2 TRBV13 CASSFPAAGGGNEQFF
TRBD1 TRBV28 CASSSGTGVNTGELFF
TRBD2 TRBV7-9 CASSLVVAGGYQETQYF
NA TRBV7-9 CASSLATGDSGNTIYF
NA TRBV30 CAWSSILNTGELFF
NA TRBV6-5 CASSRTENTEAFF
TRBD2 TRBV29-1 CSGLTSGSYNEQFF
NA TRBV11-2 CASSLGALREQYF
NA TRBV4-3 CASSQDGDVSRYGYTF